This TCR beta chain was captured in a study of OX40 agonist ivuxolimab in advanced cancers. CDR1 and CDR2 from the germline V gene are SGHAT and FQNNGV. V was shortened by 1 base and J by 2 bases, with 5 bases between the two germline ends. The CDR3 consists of 13 residues. Here immunoSEQ multiplex PCR was the method, and the copy in TCRdb shows in-frame clones only, minus some. The repertoire consists of tens of thousands of clones, with about nine tenths occurring once and the leading ten covering 0.38%. V gene TRBV11-2 combines with J gene TRBJ1-2; D unclear. The sequencing here drew on CD4+ or CD8+ T cells sorted from blood, taken in a trial of the OX40 agonist ivuxolimab. This TCR was recovered from an adult with an advanced solid tumor such as melanoma, head and neck, liver or kidney cancer. In DNA, the CDR3 is TGTGCCAGCAGCTTAGGGGAAAACTATGGCTACACCTTC. Translating it yields CASSLGENYGYTF.